Listed here are 9 T cell receptor beta chains from one sample, sequenced in a study of CD8 T cells in ankylosing spondylitis. One entry per CDR3 protein results from TCRdb running MiXCR on the 5' RACE reads. The table lists 200,000 to 300,000 distinct CDR3 sequences, roughly a tenth of them singletons, with roughly 2.5% in the top ten. Material for sequencing was blood, either unsorted or a sorted T cell fraction (not recorded which). The receptors originated from a male donor with ankylosing spondylitis or in good health (not recorded which).

Many counts were recorded for this clonotype. V is TRBV20-1 and J is TRBJ1-5; D uncertain. The CDR3 has 14 residues. Germline loops: CDR1 DFQATT, CDR2 SNEGSKA (reference sequence). V lost 6 bases, J lost 7 bases, and 19 bases lay in between. The CDR3 DNA sequence: TGCAGTGCCGTAGAAGGAGACGCGGGGCAGCCCCAGCATTTT. Its translation: CSAVEGDAGQPQHF.

V and J are TRBV7-9 and TRBJ2-5; 8 positions agree with TRBD1. From germline, CDR1 is SEHNR and CDR2 FQNEAQ (reference sequence). The CDR3 totals 15 residues. V dropped 2 bases and J dropped 2; count of bases not matched to a gene: 4. CDR3 bases: TGTGCCAGCAGCTTACCAGGGGGCCGACAAGAGACCCAGTACTTC. Amino acids: CASSLPGGRQETQYF.

This clonotype has only a few counts. The chain carries TRBV7-2 and TRBJ2-3; D is ambiguous. Germline V lookup: CDR1 SGHTA, CDR2 FQGNSA. CDR3 length equals 16 residues. V shed 5 bases and J shed 0 bases, with 15 bases lying between them. The CDR3 sequence: CASSAVWAPSTDTQYF. CDR3 sequence (DNA): TGTGCCAGCAGCGCAGTATGGGCACCTAGCACAGATACGCAGTATTTT.

This clonotype was observed many times. V gene TRBV20-1 combines with J gene TRBJ2-7, with D possibly being TRBD1 or TRBD2 (6 bases each). CDR1 and CDR2 from the germline V gene are DFQATT and SNEGSKA (reference sequence). The V gene lost 5 bases and the J gene lost 3 bases, with 8 bases spanning the gap. The CDR3 covers 11 residues. CDR3 sequence reads: CSAGGGYEQYF. The CDR3, as DNA: TGCAGTGCTGGAGGGGGCTACGAGCAGTACTTC.

The rearrangement links TRBV5-5 to TRBJ2-3, with 9 bases identical to TRBD2. The CDR3 is 16 residues long. The junction had 7 bases not matched to a gene; V was cut back by 3 bases and J by 2 bases. From germline, CDR1 is SGHKS and CDR2 YYEKEE (reference sequence). The CDR3 protein is CASSSGLAPATDTQYF. The CDR3 DNA reads TGTGCCAGCAGCTCCGGACTAGCGCCTGCCACAGATACGCAGTATTTT.

This clonotype was found many times. V and J are TRBV5-1 and TRBJ2-5; possibly TRBD1 or TRBD2 for D (6 bases each). Trimming cost V 3 bases and J 3 bases, with 15 bases left between them. This CDR3 region has 15 residues. Germline CDR1 SGHRS, CDR2 YFSETQ. The CDR3 sequence: CASSSGPGGEETQYF. The CDR3 bases are TGCGCCAGCAGCTCGGGCCCCGGGGGCGAAGAGACCCAGTACTTC.

This clonotype was counted many times. The chain joins TRBV5-1 to TRBJ2-7, with a possible D match to TRBD2 (6 bases). This CDR3 comprises 14 residues. Germline V gives CDR1 SGHRS, CDR2 YFSETQ. Trimming took 2 bases from V and 7 from J, leaving 16 bases between them. CDR3 sequence reads: CASSLSAGNREQYF. The CDR3 DNA reads TGCGCCAGCAGCTTATCGGCGGGGAATAGGGAGCAGTACTTC.

The rearrangement links TRBV2 to TRBJ2-7; 7 positions agree with TRBD2. The CDR3 spans 14 residues. The J segment lost 5 bases and the V segment lost 1 base, leaving 5 bases of the junction unmatched. CDR1 is SNHLY, CDR2 FYNNEI, per germline. CDR3 sequence: CASSEGEGINEQYF. The CDR3 coding sequence is TGTGCCAGCAGTGAAGGGGAGGGTATTAACGAGCAGTACTTC. Filled out from reference TRBV2 and TRBJ2-7, the complete variable domain reads EPEVTQTPSHQVTQMGQEVILRCVPISNHLYFYWYRQILGQKVEFLVSFYNNEISEKSEIFDDQFSVERPDGSNFTLKIRSTKLEDSAMYFCASSEGEGINEQYFGPGTRLTVT.

The V gene is TRBV21-1, the J gene TRBJ2-1; whether TRBD1, the table's D call, matches the DNA was not checked. TRBV21-1 is recorded as a pseudogene. The CDR3 consists of 16 residues. The CDR3 protein is CASSTHGTGGGNEQFF. The CDR3 DNA reads TGTGCCAGCAGCACTCACGGGACAGGAGGGGGGAATGAGCAGTTCTTC.